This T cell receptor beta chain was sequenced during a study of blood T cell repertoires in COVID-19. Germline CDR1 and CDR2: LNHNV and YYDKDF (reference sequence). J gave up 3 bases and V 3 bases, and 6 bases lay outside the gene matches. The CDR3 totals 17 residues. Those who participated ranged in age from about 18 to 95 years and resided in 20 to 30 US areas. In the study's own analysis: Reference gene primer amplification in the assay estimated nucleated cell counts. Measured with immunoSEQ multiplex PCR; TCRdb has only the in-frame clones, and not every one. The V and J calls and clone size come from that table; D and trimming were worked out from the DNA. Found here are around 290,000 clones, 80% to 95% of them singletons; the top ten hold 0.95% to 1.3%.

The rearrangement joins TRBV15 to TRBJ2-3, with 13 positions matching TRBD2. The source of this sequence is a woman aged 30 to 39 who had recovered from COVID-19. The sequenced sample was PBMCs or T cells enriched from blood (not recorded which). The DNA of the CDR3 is TGTGCCACCAGCAGCGAGAGGGGACTAGCGGGAACAGATACGCAGTATTTT. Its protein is CATSSERGLAGTDTQYF.